The 3 T cell receptor beta chains listed next were all sequenced from one sample in a study of metastatic and nonmetastatic thyroid tumors. Thyroid surgery was performed in patients who had received no treatment beforehand. Through MiXCR, TCRdb re-clonotyped the PCR reads. The repertoire holds approximately 32,000 clones, with 20% to 25% as singletons. The sample consisted of tumor tissue. These receptors all stem from a male donor with papillary thyroid cancer or a benign thyroid nodule (not recorded which). Some clones in this sample may be carry-over from other donors' samples.

In its sample, this clone is medium-sized. V is TRBV7-8 and J is TRBJ2-7; 7 bases are a match to TRBD2. There are 15 residues in the CDR3. The V gene's germline CDR1 is SGHVS and CDR2 FQNEAQ. Unmatched junction bases numbered 9, after V lost 5 bases and J lost 2 bases. CDR3 bases: TGTGCCAGCAGCCGGACTAGACAGAATCCCTACGAGCAGTACTTC. Amino acid sequence: CASSRTRQNPYEQYF. The variable domain in full, with the rest retrieved from reference TRBV7-8 and TRBJ2-7, is GAGVSQSPRYKVAKRGQDVALRCDPISGHVSLFWYQQALGQGPEFLTYFQNEAQLDKSGLPSDRFFAERPEGSVSTLKIQRTQQEDSAVYLCASSRTRQNPYEQYFGPGTRLTVT.

This clone has a count of ten or more. Possible read error: a much larger clone is one base away. Written as DNA, the CDR3 is TGTGCCAGCAGTTGGGCCCCCTACGAGCAGTACTTC. Translated: CASSWAPYEQYF. The rearrangement joins TRBV28 to TRBJ2-7; the D is unclear. V was shortened by 4 bases and J by 2 bases, with 6 bases between the two germline ends. The length of the CDR3 is 12 residues. Germline V gene data show CDR1 as MDHEN and CDR2 as SYDVKM.

Notes on this clone: This may stem from a read error, because a much larger clone lies one nucleotide away. The identical CDR3 is also encoded by other nucleotide sequences in the sample. This chain uses TRBV10-1 with TRBJ2-3; D not certain. The CDR3 has 16 residues. Germline CDR1 reads WNHNN; CDR2 reads SYGVQD (reference sequence). The DNA of the CDR3 is TGCGCCAGTAGTGGACGGAAGGATTCTAGTACAGATACGCAGTATTTT. It yields the protein CASSGRKDSSTDTQYF.